What follows are 11 T cell receptor beta chains derived from one specimen sequenced in a study of cytomegalovirus exposure and HLA in healthy donors. In the PCR, 60 Vbeta and 13 Jbeta primers were used. Data came from immunoSEQ multiplex PCR; TCRdb stores just in-frame clones and leaves some out. There are about 150,000 clones in the sample; roughly 80% occur only once, and about 2.5% lies in the top ten. Sequencing was performed on PBMCs. The source of these receptors is a male donor in good health and CMV-seronegative.

This clone came up a few times. J is TRBJ2-1 and V is TRBV5-5; tentatively, D is TRBD1 (5 bases). With 4 bases removed from V and 8 bases from J, the gap between germline ends came to 7 bases. The CDR3 is 11 amino acids. Germline lookup yields CDR1 SGHKS and CDR2 YYEKEE (reference sequence). CDR3 nucleotide sequence: TGTGCCAGCAGCCCCAGGGATGAGCAGTTCTTC. The encoded protein is CASSPRDEQFF.

CDR3 region: CASSSPAGRNTEAFF. The CDR3 DNA is TGTGCCAGCAGTTCCCCGGCGGGGCGAAACACTGAAGCTTTCTTT. The rearrangement uses TRBV25-1 and TRBJ1-1, with D perhaps TRBD1 (5 bases). The V gene's germline CDR1 is MGHDK and CDR2 SYGVNS. Trimming removed 5 bases from V and 2 bases from J, with 15 bases in between. This CDR3 has 15 amino acids.

This chain links TRBV4-1 with TRBJ1-2; tentatively, D is TRBD1 (6 bases). This CDR3 spans 15 amino acids. Per the germline V gene, CDR1 is MGHRA and CDR2 is YSYEKL. The V end was cut by 1 base, the J end by 8 bases, with 17 bases between. Here the CDR3 DNA reads TGCGCCAGCAGCCAAGGGACAGACTGGTTCATGGGCTACACCTTC. Amino acids: CASSQGTDWFMGYTF.

J is TRBJ2-3 and V is TRBV30; D ambiguous. The CDR3 length is 14 residues. CDR1 GTSNPN and CDR2 SVGIG come from the germline V gene (reference sequence). Trimming left V 4 bases short and J 6 bases short, with 17 bases between. CDR3 bases: TGTGCCTGGACCCCCCGATTCCCGGTGGATACGCAGTATTTT. Amino acids: CAWTPRFPVDTQYF.

This clone was counted once. The rearrangement uses TRBV27 and TRBJ1-6, with D possibly being TRBD1 (6 bases). The germline V gene encodes CDR1 MNHEY and CDR2 SMNVEV (reference sequence). The germline V and J ends were trimmed by 5 bases and 1 base, with 6 bases remaining between them. CDR3 length equals 14 residues. Written as DNA, the CDR3 is TGTGCCAGCAGTCAGGGGTCCTATAATTCACCCCTCCACTTT. Amino acid sequence: CASSQGSYNSPLHF.

The gene calls are TRBV5-1 and TRBJ1-6, with 9 bases fitting TRBD1. CDR3 size: 15 residues. With V trimmed by 3 bases and J by 7 bases, 5 bases remained unmatched. CDR1 and CDR2 (germline): SGHRS, YFSETQ. The CDR3 here is CASSSGQGLNSPLHF. CDR3 DNA: TGCGCCAGCAGCTCCGGACAGGGGTTAAATTCACCCCTCCACTTT.

This sequence joins TRBV5-1 and TRBJ1-1, with D possibly being TRBD1 (6 bases). Between the trimmed V and J ends, which lost 4 bases and 2 bases, there was a span of 15 bases. The CDR3 consists of 15 residues. Looked up from germline, CDR1 is SGHRS and CDR2 is YFSETQ. Here the CDR3 reads CASSRLGQINTEAFF. CDR3 coding DNA: TGCGCCAGCAGCCGACTCGGACAGATAAACACTGAAGCTTTCTTT.

This rearrangement joins TRBV5-1 to TRBJ2-2; TRBD1 agrees at 8 bases. The junction had 5 bases not matched to a gene; V was cut back by 3 bases and J by 4 bases. There are 15 residues in the CDR3. Germline CDR1 SGHRS, CDR2 YFSETQ. The CDR3 DNA sequence: TGCGCCAGCAGCTCCCTACAGGGGGGCACCGGGGAGCTGTTTTTT. As protein: CASSSLQGGTGELFF. Full variable domain (outside the CDR3, taken from reference TRBV5-1 and TRBJ2-2): KAGVTQTPRYLIKTRGQQVTLSCSPISGHRSVSWYQQTPGQGLQFLFEYFSETQRNKGNFPGRFSGRQFSNSRSEMNVSTLELGDSALYLCASSSLQGGTGELFFGEGSRLTVL.

The rearrangement joins TRBV25-1 to TRBJ2-3; D possibly corresponds to TRBD2 (5 bases). V lost 4 bases, J lost 1 base, and 15 bases lay in between. The CDR3 is 16 amino acids. Germline V lookup: CDR1 MGHDK, CDR2 SYGVNS. The CDR3 protein is CASSAWTGRGTDTQYF. CDR3 nucleotides: TGTGCCAGCAGTGCCTGGACTGGCCGGGGCACAGATACGCAGTATTTT.

The rearrangement links TRBV5-6 to TRBJ2-7; 9 nucleotides match TRBD1. This CDR3 spans 14 amino acids. V trimming: 4 bases; J trimming: 4 bases; junction bases outside the gene matches: 6. CDR1 is SGHDT, CDR2 YYEEEE, per germline. CDR3 loop: CASSPGTGRYEQYF. The DNA for the CDR3 is TGTGCCAGCAGCCCAGGGACAGGGCGGTACGAGCAGTACTTC. The whole variable domain, filled in from reference TRBV5-6 and TRBJ2-7, reads DAGVTQSPTHLIKTRGQQVTLRCSPKSGHDTVSWYQQALGQGPQFIFQYYEEEERQRGNFPDRFSGHQFPNYSSELNVNALLLGDSALYLCASSPGTGRYEQYFGPGTRLTVT.

The rearrangement uses TRBV25-1 and TRBJ1-2; the D is unclear. This CDR3 contains 14 residues. CDR1 MGHDK and CDR2 SYGVNS come from the germline V gene. V lost 5 bases to trimming and J lost 2 bases, with 12 bases between them. CDR3 amino acids: CASSREGSNYGYTF. The CDR3 DNA sequence: TGTGCCAGCAGTCGAGAGGGCAGCAACTATGGCTACACCTTC.